This passage covers 10 T cell receptor beta chains from one sample sequenced in a study of cytomegalovirus exposure and HLA in healthy donors. 13 Jbeta primers and 60 Vbeta primers were used for the PCR. Sequenced by immunoSEQ multiplex PCR; TCRdb stores in-frame clones only, minus some. This repertoire shows about 160,000 clones, less than 80% found once; its top ten account for roughly 2%. Sequencing input: PBMCs. The receptors derive from a man between 40 and 49 years old in good health and CMV-seronegative.

This sequence joins TRBV11-2 and TRBJ1-2, with D perhaps TRBD1 (5 bases). V lost 0 bases, J lost 6 bases, and 11 bases lay in between. The CDR3 consists of 14 residues. Per the germline V gene, CDR1 is SGHAT and CDR2 is FQNNGV. CDR3 DNA sequence: TGTGCCAGCAGCTTAGATCAAGCAGGGAATGGCTACACCTTC. Translation: CASSLDQAGNGYTF.

The V and J genes are TRBV11-2 and TRBJ2-3; 8 positions match TRBD1. Trimming removed 3 bases from V and 3 bases from J; junction bases left unmatched: 5. The CDR3 is 15 amino acids. The germline V gene has CDR1 SGHAT and CDR2 FQNNGV. The CDR3 nucleotides read TGTGCCAGCAGCTTCTACAGGGGGTCTACAGATACGCAGTATTTT. Translating gives CASSFYRGSTDTQYF.

The gene calls are TRBV18 and TRBJ2-7, with 7 bases aligning to TRBD1. The CDR3 consists of 14 residues. The germline V gene encodes CDR1 KGHSH and CDR2 LQKENI. V shed 3 bases and J 3 bases; nucleotides not matched to a gene: 5. The CDR3 DNA follows: TGTGCCAGCTCACCGTGGACAGGCAGCTACGAGCAGTACTTC. Its protein is CASSPWTGSYEQYF.

This clone was found once. CDR3 sequence: CSEEDGFTDTQYF. The CDR3 nucleotides are TGCAGCGAGGAAGACGGTTTTACAGATACGCAGTATTTT. The V call is TRBV29-1, the J call TRBJ2-3; D not certain. From germline, CDR1 is SQVTM and CDR2 ANQGSEA. The CDR3 runs to 13 residues. V was pared by 7 bases and J by 3 bases, with 14 bases between.

This clone came up once. The V gene is TRBV7-9, the J gene TRBJ2-3; 9 positions agree with TRBD2. This CDR3 is built from 15 residues. From germline, CDR1 is SEHNR and CDR2 FQNEAQ (reference sequence). Trimming at V came to 2 bases and at J to 2 bases, leaving 2 bases not matched to a gene. The CDR3 here is CASSLRLAVTDTQYF. The CDR3 nucleotides are TGTGCCAGCAGCTTAAGACTAGCGGTCACAGATACGCAGTATTTT. Supplemented by reference TRBV7-9 and TRBJ2-3, the full variable domain reads DTGVSQNPRHKITKRGQNVTFRCDPISEHNRLYWYRQTLGQGPEFLTYFQNEAQLEKSRLLSDRFSAERPKGSFSTLEIQRTEQGDSAMYLCASSLRLAVTDTQYFGPGTRLTVL.

This chain uses TRBV6-1 with TRBJ2-7, with 10 nucleotides matching TRBD2. Germline CDR1 and CDR2: MNHNS and SASEGT. Trimming at V came to 2 bases and at J to 2 bases, leaving 9 bases not matched to a gene. This CDR3 has 17 amino acids. CDR3 DNA sequence: TGTGCCAGCAGTGAAATGTTGAGCGGGAGGGTTCCCTACGAGCAGTACTTC. It translates to CASSEMLSGRVPYEQYF.

The chain recombines TRBV4-3 with TRBJ2-1; TRBD2 is a possible D gene (5 bases). Germline CDR1 and CDR2: LGHNA and YSLEER. V was shortened by 0 bases and J by 10 bases, with 22 bases between the two germline ends. The CDR3 is 17 amino acids. CDR3 DNA: TGCGCCAGCAGCCAAGATCAATTGCTAGCTCCCGAAGTCGAGCAGTTCTTC. Protein: CASSQDQLLAPEVEQFF.

V and J are TRBV30 and TRBJ1-5; D call uncertain. Germline V gene sequence: CDR1 GTSNPN, CDR2 SVGIG (reference sequence). V gave up 6 bases and J gave up 1 base, with 13 bases separating them. The CDR3 covers 14 residues. CDR3 region: CACLLTRSNQPQHF. DNA for the CDR3: TGTGCCTGTCTGTTAACGAGGAGCAATCAGCCCCAGCATTTT.

The CDR3 DNA follows: TGTGCCAGTAGTACCCGACAGGGGGGCGCCGGGGAGCTGTTTTTT. Translated: CASSTRQGGAGELFF. V and J are TRBV19 and TRBJ2-2; TRBD1 agrees at 9 bases. The CDR3 length is 15 residues. CDR1 is LNHDA, CDR2 SQIVND, per germline (reference sequence). V dropped 4 bases and J dropped 6; count of bases not matched to a gene: 6.

The rearrangement links TRBV5-4 to TRBJ2-5, with D perhaps TRBD2 (5 bases). The CDR3 loop spans 17 amino acids. Germline CDR1 and CDR2: SGHNT and YYREEE (reference sequence). Trimming stripped 1 base from V and 4 bases from J, with 20 bases between. The CDR3 sequence: CASSLSGRRPVRETQYF. CDR3 coding DNA: TGTGCCAGCAGCTTGAGCGGACGCCGGCCTGTGCGAGAGACCCAGTACTTC.